This TCR beta chain emerged from a study of blood T cell repertoires in COVID-19. Study overall: Specimens from acute and convalescent COVID-19 originated in the United States, Italy and Spain. From T cells, B-cell-depleted T cells, or PBMCs came the material, which was cDNA or gDNA.

In the original analysis: Using reference gene primer amplification, nucleated cell counts were estimated. Clones were read by immunoSEQ multiplex PCR, and TCRdb kept only the in-frame ones, dropping some. That table gives V, J and clone size, and the DNA gave D and trimming. The sample consists of around 180,000 clones, roughly 70% of them appearing once. V was cut by 5 bases and J by 9 bases, with 15 bases left in between. CDR1 SGHTA and CDR2 FQGTGA come from the germline V gene. There are 13 residues in the CDR3. The TCR comes from a woman of 80 years or more with acute or convalescent COVID-19. The chain links TRBV7-3 to TRBJ2-3; possibly TRBD2 for D (6 bases). The sequenced sample was peripheral blood. The CDR3 loop reads CASSPARSGTQYF. As DNA, the CDR3 is TGTGCCAGCAGCCCCGCACGGAGCGGGACGCAGTATTTT.